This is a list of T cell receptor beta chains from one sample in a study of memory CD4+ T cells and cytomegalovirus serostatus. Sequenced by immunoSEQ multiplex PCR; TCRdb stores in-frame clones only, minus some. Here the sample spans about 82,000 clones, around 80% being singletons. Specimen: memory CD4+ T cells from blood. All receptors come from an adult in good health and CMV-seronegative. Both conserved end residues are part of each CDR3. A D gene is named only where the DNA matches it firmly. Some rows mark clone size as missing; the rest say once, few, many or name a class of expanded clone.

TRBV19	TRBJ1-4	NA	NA	TGTGCCAGTAGTATGCTAGTCTACCCCACTCAGGAACTGTTTTTT	CASSMLVYPTQELFF
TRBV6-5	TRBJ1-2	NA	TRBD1	TGTGCCAGCAGTTACTCGGGACAGGGGGAGAACTATGGCTACACCTTC	CASSYSGQGENYGYTF
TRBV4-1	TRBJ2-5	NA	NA	TGCGCCAGCAGCCTAGGAACTTCGGAGACCCAGTACTTC	CASSLGTSETQYF
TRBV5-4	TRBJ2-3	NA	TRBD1	TGTGCCAGCAGCAGTCCGGGACAGGGTGGAACAGATACGCAGTATTTT	CASSSPGQGGTDTQYF
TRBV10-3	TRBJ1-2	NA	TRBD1	TGTGCCATCAGTGAGTCTACGGCAGGGGGCAGCTATGGCTACACCTTC	CAISESTAGGSYGYTF
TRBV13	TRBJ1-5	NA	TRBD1	TGTGCCAGCAGCAACACGGGACAGGGAAATCAGCCCCAGCATTTT	CASSNTGQGNQPQHF
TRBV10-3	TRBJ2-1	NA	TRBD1	TGTGCCACCTCGACAGGGAAAGTCTCTTATGAGCAGTTCTTC	CATSTGKVSYEQFF
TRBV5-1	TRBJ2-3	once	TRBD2	TGCGCCAGCAGCTTGACCAGCGGGGGCACAGATACGCAGTATTTT	CASSLTSGGTDTQYF
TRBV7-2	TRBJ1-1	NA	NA	TGTGCCAGCAGCCCAGGGTTTTCGAACACTGAAGCTTTCTTT	CASSPGFSNTEAFF
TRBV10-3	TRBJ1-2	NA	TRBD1	TGTGCCATCAGTGAGTCGATGGGACAGACATATGGCTACACCTTC	CAISESMGQTYGYTF
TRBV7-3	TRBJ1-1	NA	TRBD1	TGTGCCAGCAGCCTTCACCCGACAGGGATGAACACTGAAGCTTTCTTT	CASSLHPTGMNTEAFF
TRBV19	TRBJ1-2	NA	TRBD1	TGTGCCAGTAGCAGGGGACAGGAGCATGGAGGCTACACCTTC	CASSRGQEHGGYTF
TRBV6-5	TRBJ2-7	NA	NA	TGTGCCAGCAGAATGCGGGTCCAGTCCTACGAGCAGTACTTC	CASRMRVQSYEQYF
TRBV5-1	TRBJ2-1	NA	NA	TGCGCCAGCAGCTTTCAAGGGGGTTCCTACAATGAGCAGTTCTTC	CASSFQGGSYNEQFF
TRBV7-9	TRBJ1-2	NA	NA	TGTGCCAGCAGCTTACGAGGGAACTATGGCTACACCTTC	CASSLRGNYGYTF
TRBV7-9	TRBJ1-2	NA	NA	TGTGCCAGCAGCTTAGAGGGGTCGGGCTACACCTTC	CASSLEGSGYTF
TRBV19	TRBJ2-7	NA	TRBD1	TGTGCCAGTAGTCAAAGACAGGGGGCCTCCTACGAGCAGTACTTC	CASSQRQGASYEQYF
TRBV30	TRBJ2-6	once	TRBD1	TGTGCCTGGAGTGTACAGGGGGCCCTCTCTGGGGCCAACGTCCTGACTTTC	CAWSVQGALSGANVLTF
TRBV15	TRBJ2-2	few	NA	TGTGCCACCAGCAGAGATAGGGGGACCGGGGAGCTGTTTTTT	CATSRDRGTGELFF
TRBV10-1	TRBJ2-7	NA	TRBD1	TGCGCCAGCAGTCAGGGACAGGGATTTAACGAGCAGTACTTC	CASSQGQGFNEQYF
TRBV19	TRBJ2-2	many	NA	TGTGCCAGTAGTAAACGACTAGAGGGGGCCGGGGAGCTGTTTTTT	CASSKRLEGAGELFF
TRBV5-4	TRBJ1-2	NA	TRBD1	TGTGCCAGCAGCTTGGGGGGGACAGCGTCCAGCTATGGCTACACCTTC	CASSLGGTASSYGYTF
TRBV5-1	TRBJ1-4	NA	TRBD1	TGCGCCAGCAGCTTGGGGGGACAGGAAGATGAAAAACTGTTTTTT	CASSLGGQEDEKLFF
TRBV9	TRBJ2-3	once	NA	TGTGCCAGCAGCGAGGGGGGCTGGACAGATACGCAGTATTTT	CASSEGGWTDTQYF
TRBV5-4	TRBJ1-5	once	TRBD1	TGTGCCAGCAGCTTGCAGGGGGCCATAAATCAGCCCCAGCATTTT	CASSLQGAINQPQHF
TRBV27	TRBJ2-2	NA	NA	TGTGCCAGCAGTTTATGGGGAAACACCGGGGAGCTGTTTTTT	CASSLWGNTGELFF
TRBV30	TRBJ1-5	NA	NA	TGTGCCTGGGAACCGGGACACCAAAGGGGCAATCAGCCCCAGCATTTT	CAWEPGHQRGNQPQHF
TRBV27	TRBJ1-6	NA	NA	TGTGCCAGCAGTTTTAACCCCGAACCTTATTCACCCCTCCACTTT	CASSFNPEPYSPLHF
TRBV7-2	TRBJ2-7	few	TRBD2	TGTGCCAGCAGCTACACTAGCGGGGGGAGGGATTCCTACGAGCAGTACTTC	CASSYTSGGRDSYEQYF
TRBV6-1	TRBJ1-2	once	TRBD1	TGTGCCAGCAAACCGGGACAGTTTAACTATGGCTACACCTTC	CASKPGQFNYGYTF
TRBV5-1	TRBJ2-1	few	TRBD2	TGCGCCAGCAGCTTGGGTCGTGGGGGGGTGGAGGATGAGCAGTTCTTC	CASSLGRGGVEDEQFF
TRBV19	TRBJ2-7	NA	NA	TGTGCCAGTAGTATAGATCAAAGGCGGAGCGAGCAGTACTTC	CASSIDQRRSEQYF
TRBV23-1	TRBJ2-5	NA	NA	TGCGCCATCCAAAGACAGTACCAAGAGACCCAGTACTTC	CAIQRQYQETQYF
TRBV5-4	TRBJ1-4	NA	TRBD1	TGTGCCAGCAGCCGGGGACAGGGCGTTAATGAAAAACTGTTTTTT	CASSRGQGVNEKLFF
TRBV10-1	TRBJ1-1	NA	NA	TGCGCCAGCAGTGATCCGGGGGCGAGCACTGAAGCTTTCTTT	CASSDPGASTEAFF
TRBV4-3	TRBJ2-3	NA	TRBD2	TGCGCCAGCAGCCAAGTCTCCGCTAGCGGACCTAGCACAGATACGCAGTATTTT	CASSQVSASGPSTDTQYF
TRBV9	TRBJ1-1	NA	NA	TGTGCCAGCAGCGCCCTCGCTGTCGGGAACACTGAAGCTTTCTTT	CASSALAVGNTEAFF
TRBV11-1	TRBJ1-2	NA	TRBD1	TGTGCCAGCAGCTTGAACAGGGGAGATGGCTACACCTTC	CASSLNRGDGYTF
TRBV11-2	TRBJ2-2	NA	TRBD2	TGTGCCAGCAGCGCCATTCTGGCAGCGGGGGGGCCAGGCGGGGAGCTGTTTTTT	CASSAILAAGGPGGELFF
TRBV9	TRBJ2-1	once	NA	TGTGCCAGCAGCCCGCGGGCCTCCTACAATGAGCAGTTCTTC	CASSPRASYNEQFF
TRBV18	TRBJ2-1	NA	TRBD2	TGTGCCAGCTCACCCCAAGGGACTACCAACAATGAGCAGTTCTTC	CASSPQGTTNNEQFF
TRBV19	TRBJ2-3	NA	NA	TGTGCCAGTAAGGGGGACGGGTACGGCGGTACGCAGTATTTT	CASKGDGYGGTQYF
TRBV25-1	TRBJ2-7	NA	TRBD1	TGTGCCAGCAGGGGCAGGGGGCAGGCCTACGAGCAGTACTTC	CASRGRGQAYEQYF
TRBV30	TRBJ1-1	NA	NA	TGTGCCTGGAGTGGGGTCGGGCCCACTGAAGCTTTCTTT	CAWSGVGPTEAFF
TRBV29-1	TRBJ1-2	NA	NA	TGCAGCGTTGAAGTGGGAGGGTTGCTAAGTGGCTACACCTTC	CSVEVGGLLSGYTF
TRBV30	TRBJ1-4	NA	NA	TGTGCCTGGAGTGTACGAGGAACGGGTAATGAAAAACTGTTTTTT	CAWSVRGTGNEKLFF
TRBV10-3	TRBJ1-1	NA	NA	TGTGCCATCAGTGAGTCGAGAGTTTCTGAAGCTTTCTTT	CAISESRVSEAFF
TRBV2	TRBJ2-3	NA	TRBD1	TGTGCCAGCAGGGGGGACAGCCCCACAGATACGCAGTATTTT	CASRGDSPTDTQYF
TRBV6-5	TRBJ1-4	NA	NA	TGTGCCAGCAGTTACTCACGGCAGATGGATAAAAAACTGTTTTTT	CASSYSRQMDKKLFF
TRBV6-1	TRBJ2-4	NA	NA	TGTGCCAGCACTATGGAGGGATTAGCCAAAAACATTCAGTACTTC	CASTMEGLAKNIQYF
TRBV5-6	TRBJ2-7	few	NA	TGTGCCAGCAGGGGGGCCCAAAGGTCCTACGAGCAGTACTTC	CASRGAQRSYEQYF
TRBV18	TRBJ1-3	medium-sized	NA	TGTGCCAGCTCACTTGCCGGGCCAACTATCTCTGGAAACACCATATATTTT	CASSLAGPTISGNTIYF
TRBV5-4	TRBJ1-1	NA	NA	TGTGCCAGCAGCTTGGTAAGAGGAATGAACACTGAAGCTTTCTTT	CASSLVRGMNTEAFF